This T cell receptor (beta chain) was obtained from a study of shared clonotypes between healthy human individuals. There are 14 residues in the CDR3. Germline V gene sequence: CDR1 SGDLS, CDR2 YYNGEE. Trimming took 4 bases from V and 2 from J; bases not matched to a gene: 6. Profiling relied on immunoSEQ multiplex PCR, and the TCRdb table lists in-frame clones only, not all of them. Here the sample spans approximately 2,300,000 clones, around 90% being singletons. The receptor was isolated from a man between 18 and 29 years old in good health. Some clones in this sample may be carry-over from other donors' samples. Sample: naive CD4+ T cells from PBMCs. Specified subset: CD45RA+ positively selected. V gene TRBV9 combines with J gene TRBJ2-7, with 7 bases aligning to TRBD2. CDR3 sequence: CASSRGGAAYEQYF. CDR3 coding DNA: TGTGCCAGCAGCAGGGGAGGGGCGGCCTACGAGCAGTACTTC.